This T cell receptor (beta chain) derives from a study of shared clonotypes between healthy human individuals (dated by TCRdb to the early 2020s). Background on the whole study: The cohort included a few men and a couple of women between 18 and 49 years of age. For each donor, three plates each were used for CD4 naive and CD4 memory, two plates were used for CD8 naive, and one plate was used for CD8 memory. To estimate repertoire size and how much clonotypes are shared between individuals, the study performed deep sequencing of blood TCR repertoires from about five healthy adults. To increase sequencing depth and limit assay-specific biases, different laboratories used diverse techniques to prepare libraries and sequence TCR repertoires. Each donor's leukapheresis produced roughly between roughly 0.9 and 9 billion PBMCs. General study outcomes and caveats: When a few donors were compared, the shared fraction of clonotypes was about 5% for naive CD4, around 3.5% for naive CD8, 2% to 2.5% for memory CD4, and 0.4% for memory CD8. The small number of donors limited the genetic and exposure-history diversity represented. Estimated clonotype richness was generally larger for naive than for memory subsets. Higher generation probabilities were observed for clonotypes shared by all four sorted-subset donors than for non-shared clonotypes. Sampling was restricted to blood, and TCR repertoires in tissue are likely to differ from TCR repertoires in blood. Based on pairwise subsampling, the degree of clonotype sharing among donors was expected to be affected by sequencing depth. Incomplete sequencing was indicated by rarefaction of sorted-subset datasets, despite the large sequencing depth.

On this clone: The target of this receptor is not known. No base qualities exist here, and no much larger clone lies one base off it.

Using the deep immunoSEQ assay, multiplex PCR amplified TCR CDR3 regions from genomic DNA. Extracted genomic DNA from each cell subset was distributed evenly across all wells of several immunoSEQ 96-well plates, and each plate was treated as a replicate. For sorted subsets, roughly 200 ng of genomic DNA, equivalent to around 30,000 T cell genomes, went into each replicate PCR. Purified libraries were quantified with a Qubit 3.0 fluorometer, sized on a Bioanalyzer 2100, and re-quantified with the KAPA Library Quantification kit. Each immunoSEQ 96-well plate was sequenced on its own single-read 150-cycle Illumina NextSeq 550 flow cell. In the original analysis: The immunoSEQ output contained only junctional sequences without quality scores, so filtering could not match that applied to full-length reads. Sequences were annotated with PyIR, a Python wrapper for IgBLAST v1.9, using IMGT germline references to assign V/J genes and CDR3. Reads were filtered out if the reads had weak V/J assignments (E-value above 1e-6), no CDR3, stop codons, out-of-frame junctions, or ambiguous translated residues. V3J clonotypes were defined as sequences sharing the same inferred V gene, J gene, and CDR3 amino acid sequence. Percentage overlap between repertoires was computed as shared unique clonotypes divided by the size of the smaller repertoire. Three approaches were used to assess repertoire richness: RTK rarefaction, the Chao1 estimator, and Recon v2.1 estimates of unobserved clonotypes. OLGA was used to compute generation probabilities for all TCRbeta clonotypes that the gDNA method yielded from several donors. The immuneACCESS repertoire file appears here via TCRdb, limited to in-frame rearrangements. These files lack a portion of the clones; in checked studies, under half of the deficit traces to unresolved V genes, and the cause of the others is not known. V, J and clone size derive from that table, while D and trimming were established from the DNA sequence. This sample lists 2 million to 2.5 million clones; approximately 93% were detected once. 0.39% of the sample rests with the top ten.

The donors were healthy, HIV-negative adults with no recently reported acute infections or vaccinations. Every donor was a Caucasian adult living in Nashville, Tennessee, USA. CD4+ T cells were enriched by magnetic negative selection, after which naive cells were positively selected on CD45RA and the negative fraction was taken as the memory subset. Blood was obtained by leukapheresis, after which PBMCs were separated by Ficoll-Histopaque density gradient centrifugation and cryopreserved in liquid nitrogen vapor phase. Analytical flow cytometry was used to check the purity and quantity of each magnetically sorted T cell population. Each sorted fraction had its genomic DNA isolated and then quantified by UV absorbance on a Nanodrop 2000c. Taken from the germline V gene, the CDR1 and CDR2 loops are SNHLY and FYNNEI. From the cysteine up to the phenylalanine, the CDR3 has a length of 15 residues. The retained sequence is limited to the CDR3, 45 bases, with the frame set at the first base. Relative to germline, V is 6 bases shorter and J is 4 bases shorter, with 18 bases between their ends.

The clonotype originates from a man in his late teens or twenties in good health. Some clones in this sample may be carry-over from other donors' samples. The sequenced sample was naive CD4+ T cells from PBMCs. This sample's cell subset or site label indicates: CD45RA+ positively selected. The chain is encoded by TRBV2 joined to TRBJ2-5; the D gene is perhaps TRBD1 or TRBD2, each of them matching over 5 bases. The nucleotides read TGTGCCAGCAGCAACCCGGGACCAAGATCAGAGACCCAGTACTTC. Translation gives CASSNPGPRSETQYF.